Sequencing of this TCR beta chain was carried out in a study of PD-1 blockade in mismatch repair-deficient tumors. General study results and limits: Tumor-resident clones, often absent from pretreatment blood, expanded after pembrolizumab and then contracted.

In regard to this clone: Its antigen is still unknown.

Profiled with immunoSEQ multiplex PCR; TCRdb holds only in-frame clones, not every one. The sample has about 67,000 clones, almost 80% seen once. Germline values: CDR1 SGHRS, CDR2 YFSETQ. The V and J ends lost 3 bases and 2 bases respectively, with 8 bases between them. The CDR3 loop spans 14 amino acids. Sample: peripheral blood, taken 2 weeks after starting pembrolizumab. This TCR came from an adult with mismatch repair-deficient cancer. This chain joins TRBV5-1 and TRBJ2-2; TRBD2 might be the D (6 bases). In nucleotides, the CDR3 is TGCGCCAGCAGCTACGGACTAAACACCGGGGAGCTGTTTTTT. Its protein product is CASSYGLNTGELFF.